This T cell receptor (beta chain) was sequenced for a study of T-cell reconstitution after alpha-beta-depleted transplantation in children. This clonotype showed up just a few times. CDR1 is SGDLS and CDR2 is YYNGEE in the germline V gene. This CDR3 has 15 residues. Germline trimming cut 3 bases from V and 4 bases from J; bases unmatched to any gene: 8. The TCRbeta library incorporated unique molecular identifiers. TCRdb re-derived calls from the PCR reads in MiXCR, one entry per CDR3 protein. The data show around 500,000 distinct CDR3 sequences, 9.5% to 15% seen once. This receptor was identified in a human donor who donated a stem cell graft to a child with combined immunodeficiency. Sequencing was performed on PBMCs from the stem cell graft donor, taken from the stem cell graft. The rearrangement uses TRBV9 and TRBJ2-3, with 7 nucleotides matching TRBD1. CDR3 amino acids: CASSAETQGADTQYF. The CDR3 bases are TGTGCCAGCAGCGCCGAAACTCAGGGGGCAGATACGCAGTATTTT.